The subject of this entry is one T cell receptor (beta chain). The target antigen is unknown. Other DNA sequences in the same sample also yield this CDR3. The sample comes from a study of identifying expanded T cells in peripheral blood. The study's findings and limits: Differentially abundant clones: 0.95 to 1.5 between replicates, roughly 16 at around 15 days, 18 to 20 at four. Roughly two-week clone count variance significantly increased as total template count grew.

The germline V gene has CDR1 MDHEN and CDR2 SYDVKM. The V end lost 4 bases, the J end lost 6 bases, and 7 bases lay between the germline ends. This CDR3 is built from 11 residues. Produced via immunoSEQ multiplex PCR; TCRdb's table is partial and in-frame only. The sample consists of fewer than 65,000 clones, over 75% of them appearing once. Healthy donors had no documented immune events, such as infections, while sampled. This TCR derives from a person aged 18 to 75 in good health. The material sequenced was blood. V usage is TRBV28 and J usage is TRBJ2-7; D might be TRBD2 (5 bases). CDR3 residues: CASSWEREQYF. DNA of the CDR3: TGTGCCAGCAGTTGGGAGCGCGAGCAGTACTTC.